The source of this T cell receptor (beta chain) is a study of tumor-infiltrating lymphocytes in localized non-small cell lung cancer. Produced via immunoSEQ multiplex PCR; TCRdb's table is partial and in-frame only. Of 10,000 to 15,000 clones detected, over 75% appear once; the ten largest clones hold approximately 3.5%. The germline V gene encodes CDR1 SNHLY and CDR2 FYNNEI. This CDR3 is 14 amino acids long. V gave up 8 bases and J gave up 0 bases, with 11 bases separating them. Findings and caveats of the study: Different pieces of the same tissue were used for each assay.

With respect to this clone: Its antigen is unknown.

The sequencing input was uninvolved lung tissue not adjacent to the tumor. The V gene is TRBV2, the J gene TRBJ1-5; perhaps TRBD1 as D (5 bases). The TCR originated in a human donor with non-small cell lung cancer. The CDR3 DNA reads TGTGCCAGCCGTTTCGGGGGTAGCAATCAGCCCCAGCATTTT. Amino acid sequence: CASRFGGSNQPQHF.